This TCR beta chain was captured by sequencing in a study of T-cell reconstitution after alpha-beta-depleted transplantation in children. Whole-study results and caveats: Surviving recipient cells, namely T cells and thymic progenitors, were the source of high day-60 TCRbeta diversity in some patients. One year post-transplant, T-cell counts and diversity were largely derived from T cells produced anew.

Germline V gene lookup returns CDR1 SGHNT and CDR2 YENEEA. With 8 bases removed from V and 7 bases from J, the gap between germline ends came to 15 bases. The CDR3 spans 13 residues. Turning to this clonotype: Its cognate antigen is unknown.

The authors prepared the TCRbeta library with unique molecular identifiers. TCRdb itself ran the PCR reads through MiXCR, one entry per CDR3 protein. Of fewer than 150,000 distinct CDR3 sequences listed, about 9.9% are singletons. The origin of this receptor is a girl in the first two years of life who had a stem cell transplant for combined immunodeficiency, so the T cells may come from the graft donor. This sequence joins TRBV11-3 and TRBJ2-1; no clear D gene. The sequenced sample was PBMCs, mostly from graft donor cells, obtained 180 days after TCRalphabeta/CD19-depleted stem cell transplant. The CDR3: CASWGESSNEQFF. DNA for the CDR3: TGTGCCAGCTGGGGTGAGTCATCAAATGAGCAGTTCTTC.